This T cell receptor (beta chain) was identified during a study of T cell repertoires in cytomegalovirus infection. General study findings and limits: Cumulative frequency of public TCR beta families picked out carriers of CMV plus the relevant HLA.

V lost 7 bases and J lost 0; bases outside the gene matches: 14. CDR3 length: 18 residues. Germline-derived CDR1 and CDR2 are SGHVS and FQNEAQ. Each CDR3 protein gets one entry after TCRdb re-called the reads with MiXCR. This table holds about 85,000 distinct CDR3 sequences, about half found once. About this clonotype itself: What it recognizes is unknown.

The chain joins TRBV7-8 to TRBJ2-2, with 7 bases lining up with TRBD2. Sample: CD8+ T cells from cultured PBMCs, taken from culture after CMV antigen stimulation. The sequence came from a human donor in good health (CMV status not recorded). Some clones in this sample may be carry-over from other donors' samples. The CDR3 region is CASIITFFGTTNTGELFF. CDR3 DNA sequence: TGTGCCAGCATCATTACTTTTTTCGGGACTACGAACACCGGGGAGCTGTTTTTT.